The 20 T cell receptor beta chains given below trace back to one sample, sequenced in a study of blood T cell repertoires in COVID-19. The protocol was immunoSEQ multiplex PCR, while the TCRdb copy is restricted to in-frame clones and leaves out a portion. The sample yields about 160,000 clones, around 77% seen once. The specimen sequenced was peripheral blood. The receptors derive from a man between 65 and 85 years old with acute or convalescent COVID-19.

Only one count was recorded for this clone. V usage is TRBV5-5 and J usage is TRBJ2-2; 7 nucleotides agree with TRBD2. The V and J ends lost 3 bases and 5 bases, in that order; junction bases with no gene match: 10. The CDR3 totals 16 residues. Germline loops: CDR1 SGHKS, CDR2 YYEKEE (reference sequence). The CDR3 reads CASSSLSGARTGELFF. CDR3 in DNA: TGTGCCAGCAGCTCCCTAAGCGGGGCACGTACCGGGGAGCTGTTTTTT.

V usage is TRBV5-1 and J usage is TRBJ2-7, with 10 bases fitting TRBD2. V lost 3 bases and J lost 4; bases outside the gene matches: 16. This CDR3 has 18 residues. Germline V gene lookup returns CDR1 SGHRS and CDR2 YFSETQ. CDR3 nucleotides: TGCGCCAGCAGCTCGATGAACCCGGGACTAGCGTCGTGGTACGAGCAGTACTTC. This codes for CASSSMNPGLASWYEQYF.

The CDR3 loop reads CASSDPPSQPQHF. The CDR3 DNA reads as TGTGCCAGCAGTGACCCTCCTTCTCAGCCCCAGCATTTT. The chain links TRBV6-1 to TRBJ1-5; D is ambiguous. CDR1 and CDR2 (germline): MNHNS, SASEGT. The CDR3 length is 13 residues. The ends were cut back, 3 bases at V and 6 bases at J, with 9 bases in the middle.

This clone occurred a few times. The CDR3 DNA follows: TGCGCCAGCAGTGGCCCCCCGCCCGGGACTAGCGGGGGTAGCACAGATACGCAGTATTTT. This encodes CASSGPPPGTSGGSTDTQYF. This chain joins TRBV10-2 and TRBJ2-3, with 14 bases aligning to TRBD2. The length of the CDR3 is 20 residues. V gave up 4 bases and J gave up 0 bases; unmatched junction bases: 12. Looked up from germline, CDR1 is WSHSY and CDR2 is SAAADI.

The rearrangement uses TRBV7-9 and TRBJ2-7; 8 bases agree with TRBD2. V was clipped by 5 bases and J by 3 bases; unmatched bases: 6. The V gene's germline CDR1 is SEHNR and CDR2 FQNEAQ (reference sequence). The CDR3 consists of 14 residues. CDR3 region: CASSQRTSNYEQYF. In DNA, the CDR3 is TGTGCCAGCAGCCAACGGACTAGCAACTACGAGCAGTACTTC.

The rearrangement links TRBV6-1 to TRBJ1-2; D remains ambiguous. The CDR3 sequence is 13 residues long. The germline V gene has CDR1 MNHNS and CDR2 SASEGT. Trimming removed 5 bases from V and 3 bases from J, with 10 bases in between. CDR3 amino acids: CASSQELDYGYTF. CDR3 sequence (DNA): TGTGCCAGCAGTCAAGAGTTAGACTATGGCTACACCTTC.

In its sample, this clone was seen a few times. The CDR3 loop reads CASSLVVGLAGGPSDTQYF. The CDR3 nucleotides read TGTGCCAGCAGCTTAGTAGTGGGACTAGCGGGGGGGCCTAGTGATACGCAGTATTTT. The chain employs TRBV11-2 and TRBJ2-3; 16 bases map to TRBD2. The ends lost 1 base at V and 6 bases at J; junction bases unmatched: 10. The CDR3 is 19 residues long. Germline V lookup: CDR1 SGHAT, CDR2 FQNNGV.

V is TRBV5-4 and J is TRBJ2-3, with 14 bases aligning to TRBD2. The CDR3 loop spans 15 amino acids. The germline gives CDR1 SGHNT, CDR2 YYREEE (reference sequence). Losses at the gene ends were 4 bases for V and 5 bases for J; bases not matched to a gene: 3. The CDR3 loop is CASSGGLAGGDTQYF. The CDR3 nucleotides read TGTGCCAGCAGCGGCGGACTAGCGGGGGGAGATACGCAGTATTTT.

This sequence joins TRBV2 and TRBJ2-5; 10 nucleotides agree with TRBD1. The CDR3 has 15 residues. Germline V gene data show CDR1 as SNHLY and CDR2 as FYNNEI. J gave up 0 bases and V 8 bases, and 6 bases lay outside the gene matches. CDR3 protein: CASRDRGGNQETQYF. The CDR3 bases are TGTGCCAGCCGGGACAGGGGAGGCAACCAAGAGACCCAGTACTTC.

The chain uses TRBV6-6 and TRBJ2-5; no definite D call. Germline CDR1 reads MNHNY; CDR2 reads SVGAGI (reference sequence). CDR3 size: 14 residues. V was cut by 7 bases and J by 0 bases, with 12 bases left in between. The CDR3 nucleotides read TGTGCCAGCATTTCCGACACGTACCAAGAGACCCAGTACTTC. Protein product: CASISDTYQETQYF.

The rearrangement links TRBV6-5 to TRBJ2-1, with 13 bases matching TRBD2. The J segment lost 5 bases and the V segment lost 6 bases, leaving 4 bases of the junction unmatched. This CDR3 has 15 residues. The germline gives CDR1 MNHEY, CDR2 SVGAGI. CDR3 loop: CASSRLAGGNNEQFF. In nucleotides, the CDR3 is TGTGCCAGCAGCCGACTAGCGGGAGGCAACAATGAGCAGTTCTTC.

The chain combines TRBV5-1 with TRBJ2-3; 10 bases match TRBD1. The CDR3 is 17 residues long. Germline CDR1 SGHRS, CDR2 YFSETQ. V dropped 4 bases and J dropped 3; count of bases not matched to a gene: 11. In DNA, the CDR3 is TGCGCCAGCAGCCCGGGGCCGACAGGGGGCGGTACAGATACGCAGTATTTT. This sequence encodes CASSPGPTGGGTDTQYF.

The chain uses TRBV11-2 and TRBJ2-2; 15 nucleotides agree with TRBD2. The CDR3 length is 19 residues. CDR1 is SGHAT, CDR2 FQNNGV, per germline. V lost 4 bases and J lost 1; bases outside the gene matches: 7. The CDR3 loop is CASSSPGLAGGLNTGELFF. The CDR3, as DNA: TGTGCCAGCAGCTCCCCGGGACTAGCGGGGGGTTTGAACACCGGGGAGCTGTTTTTT.

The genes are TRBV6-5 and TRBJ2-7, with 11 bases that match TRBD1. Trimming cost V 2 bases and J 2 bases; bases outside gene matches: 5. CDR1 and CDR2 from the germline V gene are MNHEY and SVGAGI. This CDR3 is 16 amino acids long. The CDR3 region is CASSYHPGQGAYEQYF. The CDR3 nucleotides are TGTGCCAGCAGTTACCACCCGGGACAGGGGGCCTACGAGCAGTACTTC.

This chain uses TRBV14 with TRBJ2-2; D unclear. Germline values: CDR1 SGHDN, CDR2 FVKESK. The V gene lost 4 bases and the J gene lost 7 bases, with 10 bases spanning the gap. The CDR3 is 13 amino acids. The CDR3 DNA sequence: TGTGCCAGCAGCCCAGTCTCGCACGGGGAGCTGTTTTTT. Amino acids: CASSPVSHGELFF.

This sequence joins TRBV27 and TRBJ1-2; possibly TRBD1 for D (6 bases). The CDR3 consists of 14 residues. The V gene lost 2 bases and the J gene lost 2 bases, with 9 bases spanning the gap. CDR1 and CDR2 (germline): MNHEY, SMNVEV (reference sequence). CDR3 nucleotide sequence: TGTGCCAGCAGTTTAACCGGGACAAACTATGGCTACACCTTC. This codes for CASSLTGTNYGYTF.

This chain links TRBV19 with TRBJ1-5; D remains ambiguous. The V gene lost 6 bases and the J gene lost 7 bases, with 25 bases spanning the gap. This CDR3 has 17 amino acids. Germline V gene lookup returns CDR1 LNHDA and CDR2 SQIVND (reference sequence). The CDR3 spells CASSISPIEGWRQPQHF. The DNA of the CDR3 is TGTGCCAGTAGCATCTCCCCCATCGAAGGGTGGAGGCAGCCCCAGCATTTT.

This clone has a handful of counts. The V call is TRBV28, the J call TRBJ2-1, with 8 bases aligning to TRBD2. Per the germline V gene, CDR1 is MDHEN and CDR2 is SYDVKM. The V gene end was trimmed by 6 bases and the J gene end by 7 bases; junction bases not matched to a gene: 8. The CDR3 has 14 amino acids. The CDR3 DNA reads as TGTGCCAGCAGCCTTAGCGGGGCAAGGAATGAGCAGTTCTTC. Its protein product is CASSLSGARNEQFF.

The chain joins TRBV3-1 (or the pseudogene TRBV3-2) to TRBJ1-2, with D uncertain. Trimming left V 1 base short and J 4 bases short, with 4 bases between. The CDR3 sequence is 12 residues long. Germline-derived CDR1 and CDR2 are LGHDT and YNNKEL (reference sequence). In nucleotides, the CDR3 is TGTGCCAGCAGCCAAGTCTCCTATGGCTACACCTTC. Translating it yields CASSQVSYGYTF.

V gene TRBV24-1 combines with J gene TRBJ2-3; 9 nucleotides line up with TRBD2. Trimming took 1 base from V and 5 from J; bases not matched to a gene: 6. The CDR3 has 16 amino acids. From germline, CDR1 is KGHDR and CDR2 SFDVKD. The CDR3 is CATSDFGSGGRDTQYF. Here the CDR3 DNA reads TGTGCCACCAGTGATTTCGGAAGCGGGGGGAGAGATACGCAGTATTTT.